This entry describes one TCR beta chain. The source of the sample is a study of identical twins. TCRdb itself ran the 5' RACE reads through MiXCR, one entry per CDR3 protein. This repertoire shows 700,000 to 950,000 distinct CDR3 sequences, over 9% found once; its top ten account for 1.5% to 2%. The same data also went into a second study, on yellow fever vaccine responses in identical twins.

The source material was PBMCs. The clonotype was recovered from a woman under 30 in good health.

The CDR3, as DNA: TGTGCCAGCAGCTCTTTAGCGGGAGAAGGCAATGAGCAGTTCTTC. This translates into CASSSLAGEGNEQFF. The chain carries TRBV7-1 and TRBJ2-1; 9 positions agree with TRBD2. TRBV7-1 is classed as an ORF, of uncertain function. The V segment lost 3 bases and the J segment 6 bases; nucleotides outside the gene matches: 6. This CDR3 has 15 amino acids.